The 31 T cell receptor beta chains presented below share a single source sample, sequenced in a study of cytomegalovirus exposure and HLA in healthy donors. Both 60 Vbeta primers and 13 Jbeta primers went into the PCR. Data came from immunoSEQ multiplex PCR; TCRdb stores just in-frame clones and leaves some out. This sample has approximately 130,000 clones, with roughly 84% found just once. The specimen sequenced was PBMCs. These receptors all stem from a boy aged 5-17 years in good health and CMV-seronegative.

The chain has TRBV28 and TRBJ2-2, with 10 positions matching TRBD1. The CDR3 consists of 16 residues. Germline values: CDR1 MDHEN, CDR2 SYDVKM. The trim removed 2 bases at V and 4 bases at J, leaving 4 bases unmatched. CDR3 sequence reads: CASSLDRGRFTGELFF. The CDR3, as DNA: TGTGCCAGCAGTTTAGACAGGGGGCGCTTCACCGGGGAGCTGTTTTTT.

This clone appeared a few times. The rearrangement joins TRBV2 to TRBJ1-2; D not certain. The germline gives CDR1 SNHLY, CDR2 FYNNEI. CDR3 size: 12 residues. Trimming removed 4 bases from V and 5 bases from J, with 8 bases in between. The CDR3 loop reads CASSVGGYGYTF. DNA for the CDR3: TGTGCCAGCAGTGTGGGAGGGTATGGCTACACCTTC.

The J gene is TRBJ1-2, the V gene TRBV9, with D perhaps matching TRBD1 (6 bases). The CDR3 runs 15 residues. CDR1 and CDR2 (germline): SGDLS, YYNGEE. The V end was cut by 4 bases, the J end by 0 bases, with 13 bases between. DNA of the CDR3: TGTGCCAGCAGCACTACAGGGAGCCCTAACTATGGCTACACCTTC. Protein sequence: CASSTTGSPNYGYTF.

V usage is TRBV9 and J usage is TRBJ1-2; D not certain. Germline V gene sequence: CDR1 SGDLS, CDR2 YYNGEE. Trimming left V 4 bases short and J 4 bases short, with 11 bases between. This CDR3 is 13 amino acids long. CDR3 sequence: CASSFRGGYGYTF. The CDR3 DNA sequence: TGTGCCAGCAGCTTCCGGGGAGGCTATGGCTACACCTTC.

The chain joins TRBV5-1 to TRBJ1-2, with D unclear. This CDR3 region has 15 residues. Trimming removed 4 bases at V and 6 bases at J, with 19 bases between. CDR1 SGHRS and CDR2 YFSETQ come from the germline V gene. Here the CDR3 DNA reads TGCGCCAGCAGCCTCCGGGTCTGGACGAGGGATGGCTACACCTTC. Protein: CASSLRVWTRDGYTF.

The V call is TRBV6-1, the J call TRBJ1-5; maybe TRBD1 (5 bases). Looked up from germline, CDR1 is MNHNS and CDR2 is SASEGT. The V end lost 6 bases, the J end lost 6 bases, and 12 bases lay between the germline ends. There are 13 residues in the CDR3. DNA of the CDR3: TGTGCCAGCAGGGGGCAGGGTGTTCAGCCCCAGCATTTT. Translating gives CASRGQGVQPQHF.

Here the CDR3 DNA reads TGTGCCAGCAGCGCCCGGACAGGGACCTACGAGCAGTACTTC. Its protein is CASSARTGTYEQYF. This rearrangement joins TRBV9 to TRBJ2-5, with 8 bases that match TRBD1. The J call may be wrong; the DNA end is better matched by TRBJ2-7. Germline V gene sequence: CDR1 SGDLS, CDR2 YYNGEE. This CDR3 is built from 14 residues.

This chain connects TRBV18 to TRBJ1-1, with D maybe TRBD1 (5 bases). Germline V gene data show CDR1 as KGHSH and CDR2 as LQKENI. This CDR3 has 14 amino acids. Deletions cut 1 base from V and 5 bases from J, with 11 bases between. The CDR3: CASSPLQGGTEAFF. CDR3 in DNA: TGTGCCAGCTCACCACTTCAGGGTGGGACTGAAGCTTTCTTT. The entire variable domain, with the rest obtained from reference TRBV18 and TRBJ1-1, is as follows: NAGVMQNPRHLVRRRGQEARLRCSPMKGHSHVYWYRQLPEEGLKFMVYLQKENIIDESGMPKERFSAEFPKEGPSILRIQQVVRGDSAAYFCASSPLQGGTEAFFGQGTRLTVV.

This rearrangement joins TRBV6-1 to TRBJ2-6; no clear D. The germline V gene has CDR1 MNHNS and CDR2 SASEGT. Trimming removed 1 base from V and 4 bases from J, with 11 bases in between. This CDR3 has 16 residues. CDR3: CASSEGRVAGANVLTF. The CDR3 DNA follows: TGTGCCAGCAGTGAAGGACGGGTGGCAGGGGCCAACGTCCTGACTTTC.

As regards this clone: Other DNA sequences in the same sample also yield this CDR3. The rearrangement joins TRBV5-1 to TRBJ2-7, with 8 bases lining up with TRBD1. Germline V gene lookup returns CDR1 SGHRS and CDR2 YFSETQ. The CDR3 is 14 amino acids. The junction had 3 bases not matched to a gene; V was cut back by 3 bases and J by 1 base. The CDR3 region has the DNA TGCGCCAGCAGCTCAGGGACAGGATCCTACGAGCAGTACTTC. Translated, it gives CASSSGTGSYEQYF.

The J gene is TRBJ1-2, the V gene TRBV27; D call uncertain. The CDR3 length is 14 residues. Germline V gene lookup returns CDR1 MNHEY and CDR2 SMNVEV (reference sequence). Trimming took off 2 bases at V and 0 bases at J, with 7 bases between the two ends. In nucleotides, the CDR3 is TGTGCCAGCAGTTTAGGTCGGGCTAACTATGGCTACACCTTC. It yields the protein CASSLGRANYGYTF.

CDR3 region: CASSEARDSPLHF. The CDR3 DNA reads as TGTGCCAGCAGTGAAGCTCGGGATTCACCCCTCCACTTT. The chain is built from TRBV6-1 and TRBJ1-6; D remains ambiguous. V lost 0 bases and J lost 8, with 5 bases in between. Germline V CDR1 and CDR2: MNHNS, SASEGT. This CDR3 is 13 amino acids long.

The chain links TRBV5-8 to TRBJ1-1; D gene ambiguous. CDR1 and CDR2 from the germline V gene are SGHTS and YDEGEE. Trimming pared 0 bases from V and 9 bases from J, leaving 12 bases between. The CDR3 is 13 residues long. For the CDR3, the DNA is TGTGCCAGCAGCTTGGATTCGGAGGGTCAAGCTTTCTTT. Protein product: CASSLDSEGQAFF.

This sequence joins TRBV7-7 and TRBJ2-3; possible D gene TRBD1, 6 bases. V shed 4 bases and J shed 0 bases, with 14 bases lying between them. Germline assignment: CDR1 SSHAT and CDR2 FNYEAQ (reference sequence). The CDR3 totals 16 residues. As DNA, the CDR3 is TGTGCCAGCAGCTCCCTGGCAGGGGCTAGCACAGATACGCAGTATTTT. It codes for CASSSLAGASTDTQYF.

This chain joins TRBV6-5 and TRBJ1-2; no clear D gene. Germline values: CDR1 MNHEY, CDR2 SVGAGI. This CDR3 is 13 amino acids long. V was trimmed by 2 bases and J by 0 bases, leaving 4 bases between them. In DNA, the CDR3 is TGTGCCAGCAGTTACGCAGCTAACTATGGCTACACCTTC. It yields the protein CASSYAANYGYTF.

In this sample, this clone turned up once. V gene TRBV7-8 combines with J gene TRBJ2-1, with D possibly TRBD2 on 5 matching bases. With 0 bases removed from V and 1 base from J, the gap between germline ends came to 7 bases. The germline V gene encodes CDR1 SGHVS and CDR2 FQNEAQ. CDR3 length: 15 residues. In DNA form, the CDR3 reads TGTGCCAGCAGCTTAGCCGCGGGTTCCTACAATGAGCAGTTCTTC. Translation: CASSLAAGSYNEQFF.

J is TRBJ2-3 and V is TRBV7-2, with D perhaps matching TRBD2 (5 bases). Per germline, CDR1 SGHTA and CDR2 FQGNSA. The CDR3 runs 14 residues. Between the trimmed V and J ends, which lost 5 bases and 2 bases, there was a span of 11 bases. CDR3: CASSRGSFTDTQYF. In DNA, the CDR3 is TGTGCCAGCAGCCGGGGAAGTTTCACAGATACGCAGTATTTT.

The CDR3 here is CASRDPLALLGNEQFF. CDR3 nucleotides: TGTGCAAGTCGCGACCCACTAGCACTCCTCGGAAATGAGCAGTTCTTC. The V call is TRBV12-2, the J call TRBJ2-1; the table's D call TRBD2 went unverified against the DNA. TRBV12-2 is an annotated pseudogene. The length of the CDR3 is 16 residues.

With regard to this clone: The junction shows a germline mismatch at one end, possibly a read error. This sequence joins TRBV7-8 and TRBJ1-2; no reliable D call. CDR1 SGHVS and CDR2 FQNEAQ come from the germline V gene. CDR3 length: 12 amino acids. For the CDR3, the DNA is TGTGCCAGCAGCCCAAGTCGGGATGGCTACCCCTTC. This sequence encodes CASSPSRDGYPF.

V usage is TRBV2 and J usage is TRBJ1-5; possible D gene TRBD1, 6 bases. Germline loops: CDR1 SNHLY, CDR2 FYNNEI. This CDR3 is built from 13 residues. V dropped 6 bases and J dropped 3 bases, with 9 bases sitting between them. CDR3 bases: TGTGCCAGCAGGGGGGGGCTCAATCAGCCCCAGCATTTT. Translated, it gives CASRGGLNQPQHF.

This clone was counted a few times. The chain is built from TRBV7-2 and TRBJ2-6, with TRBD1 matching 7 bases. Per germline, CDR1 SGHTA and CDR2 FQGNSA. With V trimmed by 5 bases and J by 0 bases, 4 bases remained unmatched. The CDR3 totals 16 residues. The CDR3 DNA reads TGTGCCAGCAGCATCTACAGGGGCTCTGGGGCCAACGTCCTGACTTTC. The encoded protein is CASSIYRGSGANVLTF.

The CDR3, as DNA: TGCGCCAGCAGCAAGCGGACAGACCCAACTAATGAAAAACTGTTTTTT. Translating gives CASSKRTDPTNEKLFF. V and J are TRBV5-1 and TRBJ1-4, with D possibly being TRBD1 (6 bases). The CDR3 has 16 residues. With 4 bases removed from V and 0 bases from J, the gap between germline ends came to 13 bases. CDR1 is SGHRS, CDR2 YFSETQ, per germline.

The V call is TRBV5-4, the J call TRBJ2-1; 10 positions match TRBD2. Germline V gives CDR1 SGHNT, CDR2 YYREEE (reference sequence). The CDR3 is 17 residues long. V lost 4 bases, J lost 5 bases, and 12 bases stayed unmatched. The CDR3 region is CASSLTSGTPPNNEQFF. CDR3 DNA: TGTGCCAGCAGCCTCACTAGCGGGACACCTCCTAACAATGAGCAGTTCTTC.

Here the CDR3 DNA reads TGTGCCAGCAGTGAAGCACCGGGGGGAACGATATCGAGCTCCTACAATGAGCAGTTCTTC. It codes for CASSEAPGGTISSSYNEQFF. This rearrangement joins TRBV2 to TRBJ2-1, with 7 bases identical to TRBD2. The ends lost 0 bases at V and 0 bases at J; junction bases unmatched: 14. CDR1 is SNHLY, CDR2 FYNNEI, per germline. CDR3 length: 20 residues. The full variable domain, with the rest looked up from reference TRBV2 and TRBJ2-1, is EPEVTQTPSHQVTQMGQEVILRCVPISNHLYFYWYRQILGQKVEFLVSFYNNEISEKSEIFDDQFSVERPDGSNFTLKIRSTKLEDSAMYFCASSEAPGGTISSSYNEQFFGPGTRLTVL.

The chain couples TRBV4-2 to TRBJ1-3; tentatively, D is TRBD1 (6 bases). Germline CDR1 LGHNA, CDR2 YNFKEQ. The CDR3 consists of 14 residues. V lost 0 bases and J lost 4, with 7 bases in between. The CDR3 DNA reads TGTGCCAGCAGCCAAGAGCAGGGGGGAAACACCATATATTTT. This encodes CASSQEQGGNTIYF.

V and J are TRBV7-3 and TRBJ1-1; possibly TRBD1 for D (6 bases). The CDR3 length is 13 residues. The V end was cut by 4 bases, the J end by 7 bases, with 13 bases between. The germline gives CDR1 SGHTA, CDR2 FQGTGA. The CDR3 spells CASSSTDRREAFF. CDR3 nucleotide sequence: TGTGCCAGCAGCTCGACAGACAGGCGTGAAGCTTTCTTT.

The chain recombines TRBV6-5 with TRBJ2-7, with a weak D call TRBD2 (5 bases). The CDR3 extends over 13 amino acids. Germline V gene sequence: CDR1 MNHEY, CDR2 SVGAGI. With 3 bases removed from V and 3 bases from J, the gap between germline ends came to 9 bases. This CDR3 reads CASSYIGDYEQYF. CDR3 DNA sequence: TGTGCCAGCAGTTATATCGGGGACTACGAGCAGTACTTC.

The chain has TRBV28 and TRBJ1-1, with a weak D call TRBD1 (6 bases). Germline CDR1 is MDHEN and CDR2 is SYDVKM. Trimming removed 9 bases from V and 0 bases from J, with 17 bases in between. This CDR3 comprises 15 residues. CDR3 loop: CASKGGRQVNTEAFF. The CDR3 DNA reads TGTGCCAGTAAAGGGGGAAGACAGGTGAACACTGAAGCTTTCTTT.

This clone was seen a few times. The CDR3 region has the DNA TGCGCCAGCAGCTACGGACAGTCTGAAGCTTTCTTT. It is translated as CASSYGQSEAFF. V is TRBV5-1 and J is TRBJ1-1, with D tentatively TRBD1 (6 bases). V dropped 3 bases and J dropped 6 bases, with 9 bases sitting between them. This CDR3 spans 12 amino acids. From germline, CDR1 is SGHRS and CDR2 YFSETQ.

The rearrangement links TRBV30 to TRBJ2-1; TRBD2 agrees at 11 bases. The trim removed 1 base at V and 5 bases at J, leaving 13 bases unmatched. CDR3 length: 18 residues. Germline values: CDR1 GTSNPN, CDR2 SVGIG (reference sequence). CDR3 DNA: TGTGCCTGGAGTGCACACCTCCGGAGGACTAGCGGGCACAATGAGCAGTTCTTC. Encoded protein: CAWSAHLRRTSGHNEQFF.

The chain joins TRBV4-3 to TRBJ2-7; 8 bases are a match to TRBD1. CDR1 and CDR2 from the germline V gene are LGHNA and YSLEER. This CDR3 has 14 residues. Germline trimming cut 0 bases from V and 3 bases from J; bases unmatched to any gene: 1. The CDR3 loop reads CASSQETGGYEQYF. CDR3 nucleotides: TGCGCCAGCAGCCAAGAAACAGGGGGCTACGAGCAGTACTTC.